Presented here are 8 T cell receptor beta chains from one specimen sequenced in a study of cytomegalovirus exposure and HLA in healthy donors. The PCR used 60 Vbeta and 13 Jbeta primers. Sequencing was performed with immunoSEQ multiplex PCR; in TCRdb, only in-frame clones are kept and a portion is missing. The table lists about 130,000 clones, 65% to 80% of them singletons. Sequencing was performed on PBMCs. The origin of the receptors is a male donor in good health and CMV-seronegative.

J is TRBJ1-2 and V is TRBV5-6, with D perhaps TRBD1 (6 bases). The CDR3 contains 16 residues. The V gene's germline CDR1 is SGHDT and CDR2 YYEEEE. V dropped 4 bases and J dropped 5 bases, with 21 bases sitting between them. CDR3 loop: CASSLPAGARGYGYTF. In nucleotides, the CDR3 is TGTGCCAGCAGCCTACCCGCAGGTGCTAGGGGGTATGGCTACACCTTC.

The chain uses TRBV4-1 and TRBJ2-2, with 7 bases that match TRBD1. This CDR3 has 15 residues. J was trimmed by 2 bases and V by 3 bases; bases with no gene match: 3. Germline values: CDR1 MGHRA, CDR2 YSYEKL. Here the CDR3 reads CASSHTGENTGELFF. The CDR3, as DNA: TGCGCCAGCAGCCACACAGGGGAAAACACCGGGGAGCTGTTTTTT.

CDR3 region: CASSLSTREVQYF. The DNA of the CDR3 is TGTGCCAGTAGTCTATCGACCCGGGAGGTCCAGTACTTC. The chain links TRBV19 to TRBJ2-5; 7 bases map to TRBD2. V was clipped by 5 bases and J by 10 bases; unmatched bases: 10. There are 13 residues in the CDR3. CDR1 and CDR2 (germline): LNHDA, SQIVND (reference sequence).

The chain links TRBV30 to TRBJ1-1; maybe TRBD1 (5 bases). Looked up from germline, CDR1 is GTSNPN and CDR2 is SVGIG (reference sequence). CDR3 length equals 15 residues. Between the trimmed V and J ends, which lost 3 bases and 0 bases, there was a span of 14 bases. In nucleotides, the CDR3 is TGTGCCTGGAGAGGTATAACAGGACTGAACACTGAAGCTTTCTTT. As protein: CAWRGITGLNTEAFF.

This chain joins TRBV27 and TRBJ1-1; TRBD1 matches 7 bases. V was clipped by 4 bases and J by 0 bases; unmatched bases: 5. The CDR3 length is 15 residues. CDR1 MNHEY and CDR2 SMNVEV come from the germline V gene (reference sequence). In DNA, the CDR3 is TGTGCCAGCAGTTATCTAGACAGGGTGAACACTGAAGCTTTCTTT. Translated: CASSYLDRVNTEAFF.

This clone was seen a single time. The CDR3: CASSESSTGELFF. CDR3 coding DNA: TGCGCCAGCAGTGAGTCCTCCACCGGGGAGCTGTTTTTT. This chain uses TRBV10-1 with TRBJ2-2; D gene unclear. This CDR3 is 13 amino acids long. Trimming stripped 0 bases from V and 4 bases from J, with 3 bases between. Germline loops: CDR1 WNHNN, CDR2 SYGVQD (reference sequence).

This chain uses TRBV6-1 with TRBJ1-2, with 7 bases identical to TRBD1. The CDR3 consists of 12 residues. The V gene end was trimmed by 1 base and the J gene end by 12 bases; junction bases not matched to a gene: 5. Germline V lookup: CDR1 MNHNS, CDR2 SASEGT. The CDR3, as DNA: TGTGCCAGCAGTGAAGGACAGGGACGCAACACCTTC. It codes for CASSEGQGRNTF.

V is TRBV19 and J is TRBJ2-7, with 11 nucleotides matching TRBD2. Trimming at V came to 3 bases and at J to 5 bases, leaving 6 bases not matched to a gene. Per the germline V gene, CDR1 is LNHDA and CDR2 is SQIVND (reference sequence). The CDR3 extends over 15 amino acids. CDR3 bases: TGTGCCAGTAGTATTATACTAGCGGGAGCCCACGAGCAGTACTTC. As protein: CASSIILAGAHEQYF.